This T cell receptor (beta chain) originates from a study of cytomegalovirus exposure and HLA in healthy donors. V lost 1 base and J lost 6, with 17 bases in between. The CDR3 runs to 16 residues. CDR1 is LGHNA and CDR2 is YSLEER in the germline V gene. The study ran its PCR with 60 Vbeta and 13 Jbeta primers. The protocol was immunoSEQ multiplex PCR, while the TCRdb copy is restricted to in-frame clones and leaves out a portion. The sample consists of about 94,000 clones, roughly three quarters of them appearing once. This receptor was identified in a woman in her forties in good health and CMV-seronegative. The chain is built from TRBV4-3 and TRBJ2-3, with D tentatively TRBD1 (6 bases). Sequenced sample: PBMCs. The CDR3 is CASSQGSWGRMDTQYF. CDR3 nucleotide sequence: TGCGCCAGCAGCCAAGGGTCTTGGGGGCGGATGGATACGCAGTATTTT.